This TCR beta chain is from a study of identical twins. This clonotype was seen more than once but under ten times. TCRdb analysed the 5' RACE reads with MiXCR anew, one entry per CDR3 protein. Here the sample spans 750,000 to 950,000 distinct CDR3 sequences, 9% to 15% being singletons. The germline gives CDR1 SGHRS, CDR2 YFSETQ. V was pared by 4 bases and J by 0 bases, with 16 bases between. The CDR3 contains 16 residues. The same sample was also studied in work on yellow fever vaccine responses in identical twins.

The receptor was isolated from a woman younger than 35 in good health. The chain recombines TRBV5-1 with TRBJ2-5; D is ambiguous. Material: PBMCs. CDR3 sequence: CASSPQVQTYQETQYF. The CDR3 nucleotides read TGCGCCAGCAGCCCCCAGGTACAGACGTACCAAGAGACCCAGTACTTC.